Listed here are 14 T cell receptor beta chains from one sample, sequenced in a study of chemoradiotherapy in HPV16-positive cancers. The assay was immunoSEQ multiplex PCR, and TCRdb's table has in-frame clones only and misses some. The sample includes several thousand clones, over 70% of them seen just once. The material sequenced was tumor tissue, taken from a patient who underwent chemoradiotherapy. The receptors shown here come from a human donor with HPV-associated anogenital cancer.

The chain joins TRBV5-1 to TRBJ2-3; D not certain. V dropped 0 bases and J dropped 0 bases, with 11 bases sitting between them. Germline values: CDR1 SGHRS, CDR2 YFSETQ. The CDR3 is 16 residues long. Written as DNA, the CDR3 is TGCGCCAGCAGCTTGGCTTTGACATCTAGCACAGATACGCAGTATTTT. Translation gives CASSLALTSSTDTQYF.

This chain links TRBV9 with TRBJ1-1, with D possibly matching TRBD1 (5 bases). Germline loops: CDR1 SGDLS, CDR2 YYNGEE. The V end lost 2 bases, the J end lost 5 bases, and 16 bases lay between the germline ends. The CDR3 length is 15 residues. The chain's CDR3 is CASSVGKGLGTEAFF. In DNA form, the CDR3 reads TGTGCCAGCAGCGTTGGAAAGGGGCTTGGAACTGAAGCTTTCTTT.

This clone was seen more than once but under ten times. The gene calls are TRBV10-2 and TRBJ1-1; D gene unclear. V lost 8 bases and J 8 bases, leaving 21 bases between the germline ends. CDR1 and CDR2 (germline): WSHSY, SAAADI. This CDR3 has 14 amino acids. The CDR3 is CASRVSLRFSEAFF. The CDR3 nucleotides are TGCGCCAGCCGGGTTTCCTTGAGGTTCTCCGAAGCTTTCTTT.

This sequence joins TRBV7-7 and TRBJ1-1; D is undetermined. CDR3 length equals 14 residues. In germline, CDR1 is SSHAT, CDR2 FNYEAQ (reference sequence). Trimming shortened V by 5 bases and J by 0 bases, and 10 bases separated the two germline ends. CDR3 nucleotide sequence: TGTGCCAGCAGCCCCGCGGCCTTGAACACTGAAGCTTTCTTT. It is translated as CASSPAALNTEAFF. Using reference TRBV7-7 and TRBJ1-1 for the parts outside the CDR3, the full variable domain is GAGVSQSPRYKVTKRGQDVTLRCDPISSHATLYWYQQALGQGPEFLTYFNYEAQPDKSGLPSDRFSAERPEGSISTLTIQRTEQRDSAMYRCASSPAALNTEAFFGQGTRLTVV.

This clone was seen a handful of times. The V call is TRBV6-5, the J call TRBJ1-1, with D perhaps TRBD1 (5 bases). The CDR3 is made up of 14 amino acids. In germline, CDR1 is MNHEY, CDR2 SVGAGI. Trimming pared 1 base from V and 3 bases from J, leaving 9 bases between. The chain's CDR3 is CASSYWLGDTEAFF. The CDR3 bases are TGTGCCAGCAGTTACTGGTTGGGGGACACTGAAGCTTTCTTT.

V is TRBV7-2 and J is TRBJ1-1, with TRBD1 matching 7 bases. Germline V gene sequence: CDR1 SGHTA, CDR2 FQGNSA. The CDR3 runs 15 residues. Trimming removed 8 bases from V and 1 base from J; junction bases left unmatched: 10. The CDR3 loop reads CASSGGGRGNTEAFF. The CDR3 region has the DNA TGTGCCAGCTCAGGGGGGGGGCGAGGGAACACTGAAGCTTTCTTT.

This clone was seen more than once but under ten times. The V call is TRBV5-1, the J call TRBJ2-3; 9 bases align to TRBD2. From germline, CDR1 is SGHRS and CDR2 YFSETQ. Germline trimming cut 4 bases from V and 1 base from J; bases unmatched to any gene: 7. This CDR3 has 16 residues. CDR3 DNA: TGCGCCAGCAGCGTGCAGACTAGCGGAGGCACAGATACGCAGTATTTT. Its protein product is CASSVQTSGGTDTQYF.

The V and J genes are TRBV6-1 and TRBJ2-7, with a possible D match to TRBD1 (6 bases). Trimming shortened V by 7 bases and J by 1 base, and 17 bases separated the two germline ends. This CDR3 comprises 15 residues. Germline CDR1 is MNHNS and CDR2 is SASEGT. In nucleotides, the CDR3 is TGTGCCAGCACTACAGGGCTAGGACGATCCTACGAGCAGTACTTC. This codes for CASTTGLGRSYEQYF.

The J gene is TRBJ2-5, the V gene TRBV5-6; the D gene is possibly TRBD1 (8 bases). This CDR3 is 13 amino acids long. V was trimmed by 5 bases and J by 11 bases, leaving 19 bases between them. CDR1 and CDR2 (germline): SGHDT, YYEEEE. DNA of the CDR3: TGTGCCAGCAGTATGACAGGGGTGCGGGAGCAGTACTTC. It yields the protein CASSMTGVREQYF. Looking up the rest from reference TRBV5-6 and TRBJ2-5 gives the full variable domain: DAGVTQSPTHLIKTRGQQVTLRCSPKSGHDTVSWYQQALGQGPQFIFQYYEEEERQRGNFPDRFSGHQFPNYSSELNVNALLLGDSALYLCASSMTGVREQYFGPGTRLLVL.

The genes are TRBV27 and TRBJ1-2; 10 bases are a match to TRBD1. Per germline, CDR1 MNHEY and CDR2 SMNVEV (reference sequence). CDR3 length equals 13 residues. After removal of 5 bases from V and 7 bases from J, the junction contained 4 bases not matched to a gene. The chain's CDR3 is CASSTGTGVGYTF. The CDR3 region has the DNA TGTGCCAGCAGTACCGGGACAGGGGTTGGCTACACCTTC.

The chain has TRBV7-9 and TRBJ2-5; D gene uncertain. The germline gives CDR1 SEHNR, CDR2 FQNEAQ (reference sequence). The length of the CDR3 is 12 residues. Trimming left V 6 bases short and J 7 bases short, with 12 bases between. CDR3 in DNA: TGTGCCAGCAGTCCGGACGGCCTGACCCAGTACTTC. Translated, it gives CASSPDGLTQYF.

The chain has TRBV2 and TRBJ2-7; D may be TRBD1 or TRBD2 (5 bases each). Trimming took 6 bases from V and 4 from J, leaving 10 bases between them. The CDR3 runs 12 residues. Germline loops: CDR1 SNHLY, CDR2 FYNNEI. CDR3 protein: CASRGDRYEQYF. The CDR3 DNA reads as TGTGCCAGCAGGGGGGACCGTTACGAGCAGTACTTC.

The chain uses TRBV10-3 and TRBJ2-3; D gene unclear. Between the trimmed V and J ends, which lost 5 bases and 0 bases, there was a span of 9 bases. The CDR3 totals 14 residues. Germline V gene lookup returns CDR1 ENHRY and CDR2 SYGVKD. CDR3 in DNA: TGTGCCATCAGTCTCGCAGGCAGCACAGATACGCAGTATTTT. This translates into CAISLAGSTDTQYF.

V and J are TRBV5-5 and TRBJ1-2; D gene uncertain. CDR1 and CDR2 (germline): SGHKS, YYEKEE (reference sequence). Trimming removed 1 base from V and 8 bases from J, with 12 bases in between. The CDR3 has 13 amino acids. CDR3 bases: TGTGCCAGCAGCTTGTGGTCTGGGAACGGCTACACCTTC. Protein product: CASSLWSGNGYTF.